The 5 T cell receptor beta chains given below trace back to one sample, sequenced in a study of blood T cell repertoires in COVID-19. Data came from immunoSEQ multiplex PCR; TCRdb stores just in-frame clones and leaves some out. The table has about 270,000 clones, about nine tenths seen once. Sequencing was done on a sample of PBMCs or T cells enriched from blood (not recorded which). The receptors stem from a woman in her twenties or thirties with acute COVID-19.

Here the CDR3 reads CASSIGGTGLIPYEQYF. In nucleotides, the CDR3 is TGTGCCAGTAGTATTGGTGGGACAGGCTTAATCCCCTACGAGCAGTACTTC. The chain uses TRBV19 and TRBJ2-7; TRBD1 matches 8 bases. The germline V gene encodes CDR1 LNHDA and CDR2 SQIVND (reference sequence). The length of the CDR3 is 17 residues. V lost 3 bases to trimming and J lost 2 bases; unmatched junction nucleotides: 12.

The CDR3 region is CASSLESGQGGGNEQYF. The CDR3 nucleotides read TGTGCCAGCAGCTTAGAATCTGGACAGGGAGGTGGGAACGAGCAGTACTTC. The gene calls are TRBV7-9 and TRBJ2-7; 8 bases agree with TRBD1. CDR3 size: 17 residues. CDR1 SEHNR and CDR2 FQNEAQ come from the germline V gene (reference sequence). With 1 base clipped from V and 5 bases from J, the junction kept 13 bases outside the gene matches.

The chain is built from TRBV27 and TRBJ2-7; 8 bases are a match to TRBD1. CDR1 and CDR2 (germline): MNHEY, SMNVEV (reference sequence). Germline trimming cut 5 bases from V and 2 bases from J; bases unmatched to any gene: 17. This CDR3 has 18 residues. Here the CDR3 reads CASSNAGTGLSSPYEQYF. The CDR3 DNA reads TGTGCCAGCAGTAACGCCGGGACAGGCCTATCGTCCCCCTACGAGCAGTACTTC.

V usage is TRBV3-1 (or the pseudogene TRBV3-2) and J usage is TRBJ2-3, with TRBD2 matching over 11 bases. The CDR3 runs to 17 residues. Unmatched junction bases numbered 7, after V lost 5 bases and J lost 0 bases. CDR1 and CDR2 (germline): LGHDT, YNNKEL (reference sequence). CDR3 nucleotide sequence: TGTGCCAGCAGCTGGGAGAGGACTAGCGGGAGCACAGATACGCAGTATTTT. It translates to CASSWERTSGSTDTQYF.

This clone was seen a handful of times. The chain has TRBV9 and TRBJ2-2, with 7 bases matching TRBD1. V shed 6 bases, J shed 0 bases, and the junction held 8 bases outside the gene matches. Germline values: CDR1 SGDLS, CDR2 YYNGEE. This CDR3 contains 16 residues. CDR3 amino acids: CASTMRGTANTGELFF. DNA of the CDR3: TGTGCCAGCACTATGCGAGGGACAGCGAACACCGGGGAGCTGTTTTTT.